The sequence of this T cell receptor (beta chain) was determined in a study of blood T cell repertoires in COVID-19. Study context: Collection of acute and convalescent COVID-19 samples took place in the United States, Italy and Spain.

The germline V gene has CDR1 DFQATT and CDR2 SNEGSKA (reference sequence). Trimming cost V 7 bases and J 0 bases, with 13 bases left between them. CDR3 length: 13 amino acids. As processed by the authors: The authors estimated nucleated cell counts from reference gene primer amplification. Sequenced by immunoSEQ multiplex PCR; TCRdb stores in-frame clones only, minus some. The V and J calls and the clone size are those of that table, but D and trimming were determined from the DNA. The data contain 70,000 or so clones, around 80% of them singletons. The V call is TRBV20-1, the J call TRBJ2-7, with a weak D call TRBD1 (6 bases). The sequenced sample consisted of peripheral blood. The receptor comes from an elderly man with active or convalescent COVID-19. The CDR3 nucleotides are TGCAGTGTTAGTACAGGGAACTCCTACGAGCAGTACTTC. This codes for CSVSTGNSYEQYF.